The present T cell receptor (beta chain) was sequenced within a study of T cell repertoires in cytomegalovirus infection. The CDR3 consists of 17 residues. Germline values: CDR1 LNHDA, CDR2 SQIVND (reference sequence). With respect to this clonotype: One junction end disagrees with the germline gene, perhaps due to a read error.

TCRdb reanalysed the reads using MiXCR and keeps one entry per CDR3 protein. The table records around 740,000 distinct CDR3 sequences, less than 40% of them present only once. This sequence joins TRBV19 and TRBJ2-5; no clear D. The sequence derives from a human donor in good health (CMV status not recorded). Some clones in this sample may be carry-over from other donors' samples. Sequenced input: PBMCs. In DNA, the CDR3 is TGTGCCAGTAGTATAGGGCGCGGTGGGCCCACCCAAGAGACCCATTACTTC. Translated: CASSIGRGGPTQETHYF.